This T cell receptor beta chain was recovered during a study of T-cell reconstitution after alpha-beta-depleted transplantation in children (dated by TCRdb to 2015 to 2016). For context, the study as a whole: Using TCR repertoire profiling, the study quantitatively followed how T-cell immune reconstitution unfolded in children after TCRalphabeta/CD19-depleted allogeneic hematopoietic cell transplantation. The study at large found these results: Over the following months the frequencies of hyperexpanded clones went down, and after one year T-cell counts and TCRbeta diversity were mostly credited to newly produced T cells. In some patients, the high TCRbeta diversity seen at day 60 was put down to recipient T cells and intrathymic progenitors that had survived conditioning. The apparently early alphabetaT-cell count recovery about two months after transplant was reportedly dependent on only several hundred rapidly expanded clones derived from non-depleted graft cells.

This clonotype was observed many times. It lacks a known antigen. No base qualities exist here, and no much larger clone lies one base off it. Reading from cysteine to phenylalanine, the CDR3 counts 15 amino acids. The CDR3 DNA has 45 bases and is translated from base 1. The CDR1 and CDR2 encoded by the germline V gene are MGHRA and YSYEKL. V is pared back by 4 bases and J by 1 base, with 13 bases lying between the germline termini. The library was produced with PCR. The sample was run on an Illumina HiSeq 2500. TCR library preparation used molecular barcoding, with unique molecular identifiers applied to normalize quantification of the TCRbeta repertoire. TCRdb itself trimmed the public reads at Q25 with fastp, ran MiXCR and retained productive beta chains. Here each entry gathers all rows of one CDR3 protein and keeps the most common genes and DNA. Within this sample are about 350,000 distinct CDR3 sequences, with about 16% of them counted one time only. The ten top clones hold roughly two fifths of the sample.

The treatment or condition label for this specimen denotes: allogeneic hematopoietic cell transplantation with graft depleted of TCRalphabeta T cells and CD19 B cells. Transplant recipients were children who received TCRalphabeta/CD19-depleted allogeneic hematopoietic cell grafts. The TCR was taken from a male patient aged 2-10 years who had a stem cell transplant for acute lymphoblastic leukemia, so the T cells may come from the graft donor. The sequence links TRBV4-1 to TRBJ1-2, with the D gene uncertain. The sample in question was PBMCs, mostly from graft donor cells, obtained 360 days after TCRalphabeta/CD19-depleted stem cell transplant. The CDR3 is CASSPTNLDNYGYTF. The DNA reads TGCGCCAGCAGCCCAACGAACCTGGATAACTATGGCTACACCTTC.